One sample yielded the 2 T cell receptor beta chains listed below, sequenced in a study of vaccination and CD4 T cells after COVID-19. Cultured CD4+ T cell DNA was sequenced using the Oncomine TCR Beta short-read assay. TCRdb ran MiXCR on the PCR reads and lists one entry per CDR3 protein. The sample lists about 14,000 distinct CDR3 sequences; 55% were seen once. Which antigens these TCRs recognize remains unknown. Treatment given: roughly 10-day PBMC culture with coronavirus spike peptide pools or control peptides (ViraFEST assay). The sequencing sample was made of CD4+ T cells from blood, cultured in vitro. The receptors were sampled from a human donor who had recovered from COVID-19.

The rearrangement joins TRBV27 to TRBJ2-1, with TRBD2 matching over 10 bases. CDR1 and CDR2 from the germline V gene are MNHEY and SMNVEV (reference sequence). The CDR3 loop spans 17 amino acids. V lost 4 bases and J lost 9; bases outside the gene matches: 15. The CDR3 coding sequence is TGTGCCAGCAGTTCTTATTTAGCTAGCGGGAGTTGGGGTGAGCAGTTCTTC. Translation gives CASSSYLASGSWGEQFF.

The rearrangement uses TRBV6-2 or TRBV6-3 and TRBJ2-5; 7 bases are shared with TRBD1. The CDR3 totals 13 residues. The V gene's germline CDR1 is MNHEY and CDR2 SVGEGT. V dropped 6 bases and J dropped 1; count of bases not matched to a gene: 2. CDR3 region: CASRRQGQETQYF. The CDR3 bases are TGTGCCAGCAGGCGACAGGGCCAAGAGACCCAGTACTTC.